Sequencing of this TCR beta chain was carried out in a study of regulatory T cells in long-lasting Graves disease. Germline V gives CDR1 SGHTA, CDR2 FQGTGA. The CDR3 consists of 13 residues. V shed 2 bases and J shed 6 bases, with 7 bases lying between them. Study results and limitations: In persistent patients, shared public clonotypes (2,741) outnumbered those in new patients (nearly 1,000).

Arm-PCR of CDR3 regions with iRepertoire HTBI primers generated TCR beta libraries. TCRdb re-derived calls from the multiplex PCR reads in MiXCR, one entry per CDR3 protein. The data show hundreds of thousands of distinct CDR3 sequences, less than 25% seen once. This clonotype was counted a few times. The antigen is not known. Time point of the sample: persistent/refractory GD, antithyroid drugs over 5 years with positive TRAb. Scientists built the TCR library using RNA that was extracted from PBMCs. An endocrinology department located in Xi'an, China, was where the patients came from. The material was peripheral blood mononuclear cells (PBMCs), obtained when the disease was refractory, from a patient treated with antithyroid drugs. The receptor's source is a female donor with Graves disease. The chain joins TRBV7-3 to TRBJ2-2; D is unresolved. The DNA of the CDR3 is TGTGCCAGCAGCTTACGCTCCCCCGGGGAGCTGTTTTTT. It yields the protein CASSLRSPGELFF. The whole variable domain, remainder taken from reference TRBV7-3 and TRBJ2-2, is GAGVSQTPSNKVTEKGKYVELRCDPISGHTALYWYRQSLGQGPEFLIYFQGTGAADDSGLPNDRFFAVRPEGSVSTLKIQRTERGDSAVYLCASSLRSPGELFFGEGSRLTVL.